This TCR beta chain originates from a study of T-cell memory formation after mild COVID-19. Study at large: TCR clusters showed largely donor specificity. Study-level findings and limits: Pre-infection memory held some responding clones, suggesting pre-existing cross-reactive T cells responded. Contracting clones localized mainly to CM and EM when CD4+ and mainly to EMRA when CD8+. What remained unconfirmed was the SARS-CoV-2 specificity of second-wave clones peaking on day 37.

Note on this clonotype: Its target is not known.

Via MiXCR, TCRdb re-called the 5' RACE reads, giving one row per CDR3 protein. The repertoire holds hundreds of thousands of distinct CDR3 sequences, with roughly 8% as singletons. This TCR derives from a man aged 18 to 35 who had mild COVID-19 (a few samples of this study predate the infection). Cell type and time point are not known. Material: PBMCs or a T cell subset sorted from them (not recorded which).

In DNA form, the CDR3 reads TGTGCCAGCAGCCGGGAAGTGTCCTACAATGAGCAGTTCTTC. The encoded protein is CASSREVSYNEQFF. This chain uses TRBV6-6 with TRBJ2-1; D perhaps matches TRBD2 (5 bases). Trimming removed 6 bases from V and 1 base from J, with 10 bases in between. CDR1 and CDR2 (germline): MNHNY, SVGAGI (reference sequence). CDR3 length equals 14 residues.